Reported below is one T cell receptor beta chain. Its antigen is unidentified. This record belongs to a study of T cells in localized non-small cell lung cancer. Study results and limitations: Higher T cell density in the blood was associated with longer overall survival, whereas higher adjacent-lung clonality associated with shorter survival.

The data were produced by immunoSEQ multiplex PCR, yet TCRdb's version contains in-frame clones alone and is incomplete. This table has about 72,000 clones, 84% appearing once. This CDR3 region has 15 residues. V gave up 5 bases and J gave up 7 bases; unmatched junction bases: 10. Looked up from germline, CDR1 is WNHNN and CDR2 is SYGVQD (reference sequence). The clonotype was recovered from an older female donor with stage I lung adenocarcinoma. The chain joins TRBV10-1 to TRBJ2-1; 8 bases are shared with TRBD2. The specimen was peripheral blood, collected before any cancer treatment. CDR3 bases: TGCGCCAGCAGTACGGGGGGGCCTTATCGAAATGAGCAGTTCTTC. Translated: CASSTGGPYRNEQFF.